These T cell receptor beta chains were read from a single sample in a study of early T cells in non-severe SARS-CoV-2 infection. TCRdb independently ran MiXCR on the 5' RACE reads; one entry per CDR3 protein. This sample has about 30,000 distinct CDR3 sequences, with roughly 3.9% found just once. The sequencing sample was made of whole blood. These receptors were collected from an adult who was a healthcare worker with PCR-confirmed SARS-CoV-2 infection or an uninfected control (not recorded which). CDR3s leave out the opening cysteine and the closing phenylalanine or tryptophan. The D gene is left open where the match is weak.

J gene	V gene	D gene	CDR3 protein
TRBJ2-2	TRBV14	.	ASRRGGTGELF
TRBJ1-4	TRBV4-3	TRBD1	ASSPSGTGDRKLF
TRBJ2-6	TRBV6-6	.	ASSYGLASGANVLT
TRBJ2-5	TRBV5-1	TRBD2	ASSLQRGGETQY
TRBJ2-2	TRBV5-4	.	ASSRSGLRDTGELF
TRBJ1-1	TRBV6-5	TRBD1	ASSYSTGVGTEAF
TRBJ1-5	TRBV19	.	ASSKTTAPKNNQPQH
TRBJ2-7	TRBV7-8	TRBD2	ASSLLAGGRLNYEQY
TRBJ1-3	TRBV13	.	ASSPPWGSGNTIY
TRBJ2-5	TRBV2	.	ASSVGRTRGETQY
TRBJ1-2	TRBV12-3/TRBV12-4	TRBD1	ASRLGQANYGYT
TRBJ1-5	TRBV7-2	.	ASSLDAGGNQPQH
TRBJ2-6	TRBV18	.	ASSPIAGANVLT
TRBJ1-1	TRBV4-3	.	ASSQDFSLEAF
TRBJ1-2	TRBV12-3/TRBV12-4	TRBD1	ASSLGTVGYT
TRBJ1-4	TRBV12-5	.	ASGLVRPGRQTNEKLF
TRBJ2-3	TRBV5-1	.	ASSLGHSTDTQY
TRBJ1-1	TRBV18	.	ASSPEGTLNTEAF
TRBJ2-4	TRBV7-2	TRBD2	ASSLGLAGDGY
TRBJ2-3	TRBV4-3	TRBD2	ASSQDTSLAGASRTDTQY
TRBJ2-3	TRBV2	TRBD1	ASSPDRGPTDTQY
TRBJ2-7	TRBV7-2	.	ASLEQVSCSYEQY
TRBJ2-7	TRBV29-1	.	SVPGVNYEQY
TRBJ2-7	TRBV5-1	.	ASGPGTGSSYEQY
TRBJ1-5	TRBV4-1	.	ASSQGDTVDQPQH
TRBJ2-3	TRBV11-3	TRBD2	ASSPSGGSTDTQY
TRBJ2-7	TRBV4-2	.	ASSQEGDPSYEQY
TRBJ2-3	TRBV5-1	TRBD2	ASSYGSGAQGDTQY
TRBJ1-2	TRBV7-6	.	ASSPTGNYGYT
TRBJ2-1	TRBV6-2/TRBV6-3	.	ASSPPLAWIQF
TRBJ2-7	TRBV19	.	ASSIFGGGSPTYEQY
TRBJ2-7	TRBV6-1	.	ASSYYEQY
TRBJ2-1	TRBV6-1	.	ASSPTWMNNEQF
TRBJ2-1	TRBV18	TRBD2	ASSPLAGGYNEQF
TRBJ2-3	TRBV5-1	.	ASSLLDSTDTQY
TRBJ2-7	TRBV7-2	TRBD1	ASSASGGNPYEQY
TRBJ1-4	TRBV7-6	.	ASSRFGQGNEKLF
TRBJ2-1	TRBV20-1	TRBD2	SARDTSGETYNEQF
TRBJ1-1	TRBV6-1	.	AITLGVRTEAF
TRBJ1-6	TRBV6-1	.	ASSDPAYSPLH
TRBJ2-2	TRBV2	TRBD2	ASNLAGQANTGELF
TRBJ2-1	TRBV5-1	.	ASSPAGGNEQF
TRBJ2-7	TRBV7-6	.	ASSLGQLYEQY
TRBJ1-1	TRBV4-3	.	ASSQNPRVSTEAF
TRBJ1-1	TRBV9	TRBD1	ASSKTGGEGTEAF
TRBJ2-1	TRBV7-2	.	ASSLAGAEGNEQF
TRBJ2-2	TRBV7-6	TRBD1	ASSLRGREGTGELF
TRBJ1-5	TRBV9	.	ASSEEGVWKPQH